The text below deals with one TCR beta chain. This entry comes from a study of T cell changes during pregnancy in multiple sclerosis. Only in-frame clones appear in the TCRdb table, and some are missing; sequencing was by immunoSEQ multiplex PCR. Of 50,000 to 55,000 clones listed, around 90% are singletons. The V and J ends lost 4 bases and 2 bases, in that order; junction bases with no gene match: 11. CDR3 size: 17 residues. The germline V gene has CDR1 SGHAT and CDR2 FQNNGV. Sequenced here: CD4+ T cells from peripheral blood mononuclear cells, sampled in the third trimester of pregnancy. This chain connects TRBV11-2 to TRBJ2-1, with 7 bases fitting TRBD2. The receptor comes from a female donor with multiple sclerosis, enrolled in a pregnancy study. CDR3 DNA sequence: TGTGCCAGCAGCTCCCGGGGCTCCGGGGGGACCTACAATGAGCAGTTCTTC. Translation: CASSSRGSGGTYNEQFF.